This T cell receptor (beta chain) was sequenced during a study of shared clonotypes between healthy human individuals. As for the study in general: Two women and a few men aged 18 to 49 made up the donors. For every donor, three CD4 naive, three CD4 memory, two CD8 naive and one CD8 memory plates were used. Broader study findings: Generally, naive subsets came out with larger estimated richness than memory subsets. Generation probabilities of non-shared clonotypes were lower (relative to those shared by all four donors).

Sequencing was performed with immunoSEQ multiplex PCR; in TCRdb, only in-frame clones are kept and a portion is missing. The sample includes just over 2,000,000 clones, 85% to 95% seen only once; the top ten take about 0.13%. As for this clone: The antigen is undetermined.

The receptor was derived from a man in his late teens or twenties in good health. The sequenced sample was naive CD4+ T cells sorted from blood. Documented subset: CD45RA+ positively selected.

The CDR3 protein is CASSLPDRIPYEQYF. CDR3 bases: TGTGCCAGCAGTTTACCCGACAGGATCCCCTACGAGCAGTACTTC. The V gene is TRBV27, the J gene TRBJ2-7; D is perhaps TRBD1 (6 bases). The germline V and J ends were trimmed by 2 bases and 2 bases, with 13 bases remaining between them. The CDR3 covers 15 residues. The V gene's germline CDR1 is MNHEY and CDR2 SMNVEV (reference sequence).